This TCR beta chain originates from a study of beta chain features in type 1 diabetes. Investigators reverse transcribed all isolated RNA, so they sequenced expressed TCRB transcripts. The repertoire was sequenced with immunoSEQ multiplex PCR; TCRdb's copy has only in-frame clones and lacks some. The sample contains about 140,000 clones, 6.9% of which appear only once. The CDR3 runs to 16 residues. The V gene end was trimmed by 1 base and the J gene end by 0 bases; junction bases not matched to a gene: 3. Germline V gene lookup returns CDR1 SGHTA and CDR2 FQGNSA. The chain links TRBV7-2 to TRBJ1-5; 7 bases are shared with TRBD1. Sample: central memory CD4+ T cells from blood. The TCR was taken from a woman aged 25 to 39 in good health. CDR3 protein: CASSLVGGGSNQPQHF. CDR3 nucleotides: TGTGCCAGCAGCTTAGTAGGGGGCGGTAGCAATCAGCCCCAGCATTTT.